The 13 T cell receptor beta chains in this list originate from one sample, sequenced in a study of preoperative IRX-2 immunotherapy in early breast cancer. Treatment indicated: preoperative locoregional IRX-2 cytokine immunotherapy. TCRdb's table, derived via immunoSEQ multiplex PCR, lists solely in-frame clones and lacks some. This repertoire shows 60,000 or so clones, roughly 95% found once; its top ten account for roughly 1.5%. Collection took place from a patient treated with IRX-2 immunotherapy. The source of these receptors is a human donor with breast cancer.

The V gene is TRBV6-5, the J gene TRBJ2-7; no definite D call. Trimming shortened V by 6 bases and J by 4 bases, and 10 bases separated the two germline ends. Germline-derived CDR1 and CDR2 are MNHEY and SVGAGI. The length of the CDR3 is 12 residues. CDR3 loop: CASSPNQYEQYF. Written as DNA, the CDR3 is TGTGCCAGCAGCCCGAATCAATACGAGCAGTACTTC.

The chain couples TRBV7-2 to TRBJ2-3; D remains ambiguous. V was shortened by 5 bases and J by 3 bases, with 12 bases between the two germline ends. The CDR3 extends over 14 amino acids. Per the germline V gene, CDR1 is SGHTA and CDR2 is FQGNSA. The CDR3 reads CASSGGFRTDTQYF. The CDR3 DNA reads TGTGCCAGCAGCGGCGGATTCAGGACAGATACGCAGTATTTT.

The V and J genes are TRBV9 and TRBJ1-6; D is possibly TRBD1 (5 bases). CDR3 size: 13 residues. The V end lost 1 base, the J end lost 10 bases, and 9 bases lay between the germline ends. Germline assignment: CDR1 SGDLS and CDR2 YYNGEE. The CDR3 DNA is TGTGCCAGCAGCGTACAGGGCGAATCACCCCTCCACTTT. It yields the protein CASSVQGESPLHF.

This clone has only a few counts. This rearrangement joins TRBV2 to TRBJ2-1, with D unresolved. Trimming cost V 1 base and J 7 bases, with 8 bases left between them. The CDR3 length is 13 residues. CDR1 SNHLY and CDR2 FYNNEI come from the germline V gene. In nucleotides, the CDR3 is TGTGCCAGCAGTGAAGGTCCTACAAATGAGCAGTTCTTC. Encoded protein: CASSEGPTNEQFF. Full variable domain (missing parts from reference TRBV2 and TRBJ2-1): EPEVTQTPSHQVTQMGQEVILRCVPISNHLYFYWYRQILGQKVEFLVSFYNNEISEKSEIFDDQFSVERPDGSNFTLKIRSTKLEDSAMYFCASSEGPTNEQFFGPGTRLTVL.

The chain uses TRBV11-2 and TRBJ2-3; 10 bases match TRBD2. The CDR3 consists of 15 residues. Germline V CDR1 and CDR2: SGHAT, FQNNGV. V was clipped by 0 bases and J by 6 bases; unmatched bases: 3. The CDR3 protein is CASSLDGTSVDTQYF. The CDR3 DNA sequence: TGTGCCAGCAGCTTAGATGGGACTAGCGTGGATACGCAGTATTTT.

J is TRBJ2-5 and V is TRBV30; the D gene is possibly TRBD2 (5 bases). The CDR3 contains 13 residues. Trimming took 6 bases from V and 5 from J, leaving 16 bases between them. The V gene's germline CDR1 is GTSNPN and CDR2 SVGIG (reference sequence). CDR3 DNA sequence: TGTGCCTGCTCCGGGGTCCCTCCGGAGACCCAGTACTTC. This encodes CACSGVPPETQYF.

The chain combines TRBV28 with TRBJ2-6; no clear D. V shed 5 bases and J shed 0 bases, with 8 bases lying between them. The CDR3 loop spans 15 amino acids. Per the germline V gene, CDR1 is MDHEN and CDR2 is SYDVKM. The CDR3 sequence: CASSLDFSGANVLTF. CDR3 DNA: TGTGCCAGCAGTCTCGACTTCTCTGGGGCCAACGTCCTGACTTTC.

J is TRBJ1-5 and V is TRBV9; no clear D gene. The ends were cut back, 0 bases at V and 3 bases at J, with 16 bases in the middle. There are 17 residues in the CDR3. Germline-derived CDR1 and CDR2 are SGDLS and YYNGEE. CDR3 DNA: TGTGCCAGCAGCGTAGAGGCAGCCCCCCCTCTCAATCAGCCCCAGCATTTT. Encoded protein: CASSVEAAPPLNQPQHF.

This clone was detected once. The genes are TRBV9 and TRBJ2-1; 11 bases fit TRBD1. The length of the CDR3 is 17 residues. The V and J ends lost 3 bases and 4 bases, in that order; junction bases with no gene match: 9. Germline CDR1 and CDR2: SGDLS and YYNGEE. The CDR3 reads CASSARGGTGGYNEQFF. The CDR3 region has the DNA TGTGCCAGCAGCGCCAGGGGCGGGACAGGGGGTTACAATGAGCAGTTCTTC. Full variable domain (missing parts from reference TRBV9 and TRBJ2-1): DSGVTQTPKHLITATGQRVTLRCSPRSGDLSVYWYQQSLDQGLQFLIQYYNGEERAKGNILERFSAQQFPDLHSELNLSSLELGDSALYFCASSARGGTGGYNEQFFGPGTRLTVL.

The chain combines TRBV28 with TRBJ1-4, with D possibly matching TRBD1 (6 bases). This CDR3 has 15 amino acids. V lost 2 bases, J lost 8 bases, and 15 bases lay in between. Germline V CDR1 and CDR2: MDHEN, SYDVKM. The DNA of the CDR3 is TGTGCCAGCAGTTTAGGGGGCCCCCAGGAGGAAAAACTGTTTTTT. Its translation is CASSLGGPQEEKLFF.

The CDR3 spells CASSTKNTEAFF. The CDR3 bases are TGTGCCAGCAGCACCAAAAACACTGAAGCTTTCTTT. The rearrangement links TRBV7-3 to TRBJ1-1; unclear D gene. Deletions cut 5 bases from V and 2 bases from J, with 6 bases between. The CDR3 extends over 12 amino acids. Germline lookup yields CDR1 SGHTA and CDR2 FQGTGA.

CDR3 sequence reads: CATGPTYNEQFF. DNA for the CDR3: TGTGCCACCGGACCTACCTACAATGAGCAGTTCTTC. The chain employs TRBV6-6 and TRBJ2-1; D is unclear. In germline, CDR1 is MNHNY, CDR2 SVGAGI (reference sequence). Trimming removed 10 bases from V and 2 bases from J, with 9 bases in between. This CDR3 region has 12 residues.

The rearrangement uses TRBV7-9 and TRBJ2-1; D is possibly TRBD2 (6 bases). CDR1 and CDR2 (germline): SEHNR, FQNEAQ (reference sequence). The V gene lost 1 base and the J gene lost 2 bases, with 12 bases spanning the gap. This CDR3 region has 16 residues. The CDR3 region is CASSLVSVAAYNEQFF. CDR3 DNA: TGTGCCAGCAGCTTAGTTTCGGTAGCGGCCTACAATGAGCAGTTCTTC.